The clone carrying this T cell receptor (beta chain) was picked up many times. Its matching antigen is unknown. This record belongs to a study of cytomegalovirus exposure and HLA in healthy donors. Turning to the study itself: Assignment to the Caucasian-associated ancestry cluster applied to more than 75% of the approximately 420 genotyped donors.

Germline V lookup: CDR1 SNHLY, CDR2 FYNNEI. V gave up 7 bases and J gave up 8 bases, with 11 bases separating them. CDR3 length: 11 residues. Primers for the PCR totalled 60 Vbeta and 13 Jbeta. Using immunoSEQ multiplex PCR, the repertoire was profiled, and TCRdb retains in-frame clones only, with some absent. Of under 200,000 clones listed, 60% to 80% are singletons. General observations from the study: The study dropped some indistinguishable V segments, TRBV6-2 and TRBV6-3 among them. In a later analysis, productive TCRs from donors in an Asian-associated ancestry cluster reportedly carried fewer N-insertions than the cohort mean.

Sequencing used PBMCs. The source is a man in his sixties in good health and CMV-seronegative. The genes are TRBV2 and TRBJ1-1, with D tentatively TRBD1 (6 bases). The DNA of the CDR3 is TGTGCCAGCAACGAGGGGGGGGAAGCTTTCTTT. Protein sequence: CASNEGGEAFF.